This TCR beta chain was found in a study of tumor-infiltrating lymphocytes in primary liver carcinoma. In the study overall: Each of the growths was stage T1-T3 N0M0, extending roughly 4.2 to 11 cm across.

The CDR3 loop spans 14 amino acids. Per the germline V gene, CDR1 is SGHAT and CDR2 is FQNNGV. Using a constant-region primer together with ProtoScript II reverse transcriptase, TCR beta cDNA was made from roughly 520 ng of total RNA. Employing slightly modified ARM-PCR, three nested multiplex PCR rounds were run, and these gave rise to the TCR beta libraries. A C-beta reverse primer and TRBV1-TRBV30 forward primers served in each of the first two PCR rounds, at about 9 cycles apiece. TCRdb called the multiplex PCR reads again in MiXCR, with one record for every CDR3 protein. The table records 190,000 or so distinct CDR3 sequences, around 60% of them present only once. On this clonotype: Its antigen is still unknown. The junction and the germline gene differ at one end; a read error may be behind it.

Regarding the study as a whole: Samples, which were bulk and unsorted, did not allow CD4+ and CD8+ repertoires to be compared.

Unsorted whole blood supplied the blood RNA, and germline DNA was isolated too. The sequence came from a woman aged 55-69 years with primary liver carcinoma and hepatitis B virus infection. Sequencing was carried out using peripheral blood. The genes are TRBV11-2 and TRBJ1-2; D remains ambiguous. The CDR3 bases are TGTGTCAGCAGCCTACTTGCTCAGGACTATGGCTACACCTTC. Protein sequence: CVSSLLAQDYGYTF. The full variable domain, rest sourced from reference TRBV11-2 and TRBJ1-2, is EAGVAQSPRYKIIEKRQSVAFWCNPISGHATLYWYQQILGQGPKLLIQFQNNGVVDDSQLPKDRFSAERLKGVDSTLKIQPAKLEDSAVYLCVSSLLAQDYGYTFGSGTRLTVV.